The 8 T cell receptor beta chains presented below share a single source sample, sequenced in a study of T cell responses to AZD1222 COVID-19 vaccine. Some clones are missing from TCRdb's copy, which holds only in-frame ones; the method was immunoSEQ multiplex PCR. The sample consists of 85,000 to 90,000 clones, roughly 89% of them appearing once. Sequencing was performed on peripheral blood, taken on day 0 of MenACWY control vaccination. The receptors were gathered from an adult in good health.

The chain joins TRBV6-5 to TRBJ2-7, with 9 bases aligning to TRBD1. The CDR3 sequence is 15 residues long. Germline loops: CDR1 MNHEY, CDR2 SVGAGI. V shed 4 bases and J 1 base; nucleotides not matched to a gene: 5. The CDR3 region has the DNA TGTGCCAGCAGTTTCGACAGGGGGAAATCCTACGAGCAGTACTTC. Encoded protein: CASSFDRGKSYEQYF.

J is TRBJ2-6 and V is TRBV6-2 or TRBV6-3; the D gene is possibly TRBD2 (6 bases). Deletions cut 2 bases from V and 4 bases from J, with 12 bases between. The CDR3 sequence is 16 residues long. The germline CDR1 and CDR2 sequences are MNHEY and SVGEGT. CDR3 sequence reads: CASSYDPAGGANVLTF. CDR3 sequence (DNA): TGTGCCAGCAGTTACGATCCAGCGGGCGGGGCCAACGTCCTGACTTTC.

The chain has TRBV7-2 and TRBJ2-1, with 13 bases that match TRBD2. Germline V lookup: CDR1 SGHTA, CDR2 FQGNSA. With 5 bases clipped from V and 9 bases from J, the junction kept 10 bases outside the gene matches. There are 16 residues in the CDR3. The CDR3 sequence is CASSPTSGGTLFEQFF. CDR3 DNA: TGTGCCAGCAGCCCGACTAGCGGGGGGACCCTCTTTGAGCAGTTCTTC.

J is TRBJ1-2 and V is TRBV5-1; 7 bases agree with TRBD1. Trimming cost V 3 bases and J 2 bases; bases outside gene matches: 4. The CDR3 extends over 14 amino acids. The germline CDR1 and CDR2 sequences are SGHRS and YFSETQ. CDR3 DNA sequence: TGCGCCAGCAGCTGGGGGACAGAGAACTATGGCTACACCTTC. This sequence encodes CASSWGTENYGYTF. The entire variable domain, with the rest obtained from reference TRBV5-1 and TRBJ1-2, is as follows: KAGVTQTPRYLIKTRGQQVTLSCSPISGHRSVSWYQQTPGQGLQFLFEYFSETQRNKGNFPGRFSGRQFSNSRSEMNVSTLELGDSALYLCASSWGTENYGYTFGSGTRLTVV.

The rearrangement joins TRBV19 to TRBJ2-2; 8 positions match TRBD1. The CDR3 contains 15 residues. Germline V gives CDR1 LNHDA, CDR2 SQIVND (reference sequence). After removal of 6 bases from V and 1 base from J, the junction contained 4 bases not matched to a gene. The CDR3 sequence: CASRTGTGNTGELFF. The CDR3 DNA is TGTGCCAGTAGAACCGGGACAGGGAACACCGGGGAGCTGTTTTTT. Full variable domain (remainder filled in from reference TRBV19 and TRBJ2-2): DGGITQSPKYLFRKEGQNVTLSCEQNLNHDAMYWYRQDPGQGLRLIYYSQIVNDFQKGDIAEGYSVSREKKESFPLTVTSAQKNPTAFYLCASRTGTGNTGELFFGEGSRLTVL.

The chain carries TRBV6-4 and TRBJ1-1; tentative D call: TRBD1 (5 bases). The CDR3 spans 13 residues. Per the germline V gene, CDR1 is MRHNA and CDR2 is SNTAGT. The ends were cut back, 5 bases at V and 0 bases at J, with 7 bases in the middle. The CDR3 nucleotides are TGTGCCAGCAGTCCAGGGATGAACACTGAAGCTTTCTTT. This gives the protein CASSPGMNTEAFF.

The chain uses TRBV11-2 and TRBJ2-1; 10 bases map to TRBD2. V was clipped by 5 bases and J by 4 bases; unmatched bases: 5. CDR3 size: 15 residues. Looked up from germline, CDR1 is SGHAT and CDR2 is FQNNGV. CDR3 amino acids: CASSPQRGGYNEQFF. DNA for the CDR3: TGTGCCAGCAGCCCCCAGCGGGGGGGTTACAATGAGCAGTTCTTC.

This chain connects TRBV25-1 to TRBJ2-5; D gene uncertain. The CDR3 totals 15 residues. V shed 1 base and J shed 4 bases, with 13 bases lying between them. Germline CDR1 and CDR2: MGHDK and SYGVNS. CDR3 sequence reads: CASSESPGLLETQYF. DNA for the CDR3: TGTGCCAGCAGTGAATCGCCAGGCCTCTTAGAGACCCAGTACTTC.